This entry features one TCR beta chain sequence. V was pared by 6 bases and J by 0 bases, with 9 bases of the junction left unmatched. Germline V gene lookup returns CDR1 MDHEN and CDR2 SYDVKM. This CDR3 is 18 amino acids long. Extraction of genomic DNA in unsorted samples used 100 million or so PBMCs. Assay: immunoSEQ multiplex PCR; the TCRdb copy retains only in-frame clones and omits some. The sample comprises fewer than 700,000 clones, around 81% of which are singletons, and about 12% rests with the top ten. The entry originates in a study of shared clonotypes between healthy human individuals. The V call is TRBV28, the J call TRBJ2-6; 9 bases are shared with TRBD1. The sequence derives from a woman in her 40s in good health. Some clones in this sample may be carry-over from other donors' samples. The sample was PBMCs. CDR3 DNA sequence: TGTGCCAGCAGACGCCTAGGACAGGGGTTCTCTGGGGCCAACGTCCTGACTTTC. Translation gives CASRRLGQGFSGANVLTF. The complete variable domain, with remaining parts taken from reference TRBV28 and TRBJ2-6, reads DVKVTQSSRYLVKRTGEKVFLECVQDMDHENMFWYRQDPGLGLRLIYFSYDVKMKEKGDIPEGYSVSREKKERFSLILESASTNQTSMYLCASRRLGQGFSGANVLTFGAGSRLTVL.